The rows below give T cell receptor beta chains drawn from one sample of a study of OX40 agonist ivuxolimab in advanced cancers. Profiling relied on immunoSEQ multiplex PCR, and the TCRdb table lists in-frame clones only, not all of them. The table shows approximately 89,000 clones, with around nine tenths occurring only once. The source was CD4+ or CD8+ T cells sorted from blood, collected in a trial of the OX40 agonist ivuxolimab. The receptors were sampled from an adult with an advanced solid tumor such as melanoma, head and neck, liver or kidney cancer. Each CDR3 is given with its conserved first and last residue. The D gene is left open where the match is weak. Where a row states a size, it is once, few, many or the class of an expanded clone; other rows omit it.

NA | TRBJ2-1 | NA | TRBV5-1 | CASSFTGSSYNEQFF | TGCGCCAGCAGCTTTACAGGGAGCTCCTACAATGAGCAGTTCTTC
NA | TRBJ2-7 | few | TRBV27 | CASSDRDIFPLGEQYF | TGTGCCAGCAGTGACCGGGACATATTCCCCTTAGGGGAGCAGTACTTC
NA | TRBJ1-1 | NA | TRBV5-1 | CASSRGVLSTPTEAFF | TGCGCCAGCAGCCGGGGGGTCCTTTCAACCCCCACTGAAGCTTTCTTT
NA | TRBJ2-1 | few | TRBV5-1 | CASTVVGVPNEQFF | TGCGCCAGCACGGTAGTGGGGGTCCCCAATGAGCAGTTCTTC
TRBD1 | TRBJ2-1 | NA | TRBV28 | CASSTLTPGQGAYNEQFF | TGTGCCAGCAGTACTCTTACACCGGGACAGGGGGCTTACAATGAGCAGTTCTTC
NA | TRBJ1-5 | NA | TRBV4-2 | CASSQLLPNQPQHF | TGTGCCAGCAGCCAATTGTTACCCAATCAGCCCCAGCATTTT
NA | TRBJ1-1 | NA | TRBV2 | CASRKDVNTEAFF | TGTGCCAGCAGGAAAGACGTGAACACTGAAGCTTTCTTT
TRBD1 | TRBJ2-2 | NA | TRBV5-1 | CASSSDRGRRSGELFF | TGCGCCAGCAGCTCTGACAGGGGGCGCAGATCCGGGGAGCTGTTTTTT
NA | TRBJ1-2 | NA | TRBV18 | CASSYGRSLYGYTF | TGTGCCAGCTCGTACGGCCGGAGCTTATATGGCTACACCTTC
TRBD2 | TRBJ2-3 | once | TRBV29-1 | CSGRGGSRDTQYF | TGCAGCGGCCGGGGGGGTTCTCGAGATACGCAGTATTTT
NA | TRBJ2-3 | NA | TRBV7-2 | CASSLGRVSADTQYF | TGTGCCAGCAGCTTAGGTAGGGTGTCAGCAGATACGCAGTATTTT
NA | TRBJ2-3 | NA | TRBV7-8 | CASSSESDTDTQYF | TGTGCCAGCAGCTCGGAGTCGGACACAGATACGCAGTATTTT
NA | TRBJ1-4 | once | TRBV19 | CASTAWGTGEKLFF | TGTGCCAGTACCGCATGGGGGACTGGTGAAAAACTGTTTTTT
TRBD1 | TRBJ1-1 | once | TRBV6-1 | CASRETGYTEAFF | TGTGCCAGCAGGGAGACAGGGTACACTGAAGCTTTCTTT
NA | TRBJ2-1 | NA | TRBV28 | CASSFSGRGENEQFF | TGTGCCAGCAGTTTCTCAGGTCGGGGTGAAAATGAGCAGTTCTTC
TRBD1 | TRBJ2-7 | NA | TRBV7-2 | CASSSRTGDPYEQYF | TGTGCCAGCAGCTCTAGGACAGGGGACCCCTACGAGCAGTACTTC
NA | TRBJ1-3 | few | TRBV4-1 | CASSGVTFGNTIYF | TGCGCCAGCAGCGGGGTTACCTTCGGAAACACCATATATTTT